Below, one T cell receptor (beta chain) is given with its context. The study recruited people aged about 18 to 90 years across some 23 US areas. Researchers sorted participants into cohorts using their self-reported clinical history. The data are from a study of blood T cell repertoires in COVID-19. Overall study context: Both acute and convalescent COVID-19 samples were obtained from the United States, Italy and Spain. Nucleic acid was either cDNA or gDNA, and it came from T cells, B-cell-depleted T cells, or PBMCs.

The CDR3 consists of 14 residues. V shed 5 bases and J shed 3 bases, with 11 bases lying between them. CDR1 is SNHLY, CDR2 FYNNEI, per germline. Profiling relied on immunoSEQ multiplex PCR, and the TCRdb table lists in-frame clones only, not all of them. Of 150,000 to 250,000 clones in the sample, roughly 82% were seen once. The receptor was isolated from a man aged 35-49 years who had recovered from COVID-19. The rearrangement links TRBV2 to TRBJ2-1; D is undetermined. The specimen sequenced was PBMCs or T cells enriched from blood (not recorded which). The CDR3 sequence is CASSSEEHYNEQFF. CDR3 nucleotide sequence: TGTGCCAGCAGTTCCGAAGAACACTACAATGAGCAGTTCTTC.